The T cell receptor (beta chain) under discussion was sequenced for a study of T cells in tumors after PD-1 blockade. This clone was observed a single time. Input was roughly 550 ng to 6,500 ng of genomic DNA from tumor or blood. The germline gives CDR1 MNHEY, CDR2 SVGAGI. The CDR3 is made up of 16 amino acids. V trimming: 2 bases; J trimming: 0 bases; junction bases outside the gene matches: 5. Some clones are missing from TCRdb's copy, which holds only in-frame ones; the method was immunoSEQ multiplex PCR. Among roughly 14,000 clones, approximately 80% were seen once, and the ten largest hold approximately 22%.

The chain employs TRBV6-5 and TRBJ2-7, with 9 bases lining up with TRBD1. The sequencing used PBMCs, collected after anti-PD-1 treatment. The receptor's source is a human donor with basal cell carcinoma. The CDR3 is CASSYGGQGISYEQYF. CDR3 nucleotide sequence: TGTGCCAGCAGTTACGGGGGACAGGGAATCTCCTACGAGCAGTACTTC.